This T cell receptor beta chain originates from a study of T-cell reconstitution after alpha-beta-depleted transplantation in children. Unique molecular identifiers were used in preparing the TCRbeta library. Each CDR3 protein is one row after TCRdb ran MiXCR on the PCR reads. The sample shows hundreds of thousands of distinct CDR3 sequences, roughly 17% of them seen only once. There are a few counts of this clonotype. The sequence derives from a human donor who donated a stem cell graft to a child with acute myeloid leukemia. The sample here was PBMCs from the stem cell graft donor, taken from the stem cell graft.

The CDR3 reads CASSPGTSGGVYNEQFF. As DNA, the CDR3 is TGCGCCAGCAGCCCCGGGACTAGCGGGGGGGTCTACAATGAGCAGTTCTTC. The chain couples TRBV4-1 to TRBJ2-1; 16 bases fit TRBD2. Unmatched junction bases numbered 3, after V lost 4 bases and J lost 3 bases. The CDR3 has 17 amino acids. Germline CDR1 is MGHRA and CDR2 is YSYEKL.